This TCR beta chain was found in a study of CD8+ T cells in alopecia areata. Study results and caveats: Whereas mice showed it more clearly, TCR sharing across patients was murkier, possibly because of HLA. Scalp specimens additionally yield sequences from normal skin's resident alphabeta T cells.

Extraction and reverse transcription of RNA yielded cDNA as the sequencing template. Only in-frame clones appear in the TCRdb table, and some are missing; sequencing was by immunoSEQ multiplex PCR. Of 150,000 to 200,000 clones in the sample, around 57% are singletons; the top ten hold 4.8%. To note about this clone: Its antigen is currently unknown.

This CDR3 contains 14 residues. Germline lookup yields CDR1 SGHTA and CDR2 FQGNSA. V shed 5 bases, J shed 7 bases, and the junction held 6 bases outside the gene matches. The chain joins TRBV7-2 to TRBJ2-2, with 8 bases lining up with TRBD2. Material for sequencing was CD4+ T cells sorted from blood. The TCR comes from a human donor in good health. The CDR3 region is CASSPGLVDGELFF. DNA of the CDR3: TGTGCCAGCAGCCCGGGACTAGTTGACGGGGAGCTGTTTTTT.